Below, one T cell receptor beta chain is given with its context. Its specific antigen is unknown. The input lacks base qualities; no much larger clone sits a single base away. The sample is drawn from a study of T cell changes during pregnancy in multiple sclerosis (dated by TCRdb to between 2018 and 2020). Some background on the complete study: The study looked at changes in the T cell repertoire across pregnancy in women with multiple sclerosis.

The library was generated by the immunoSEQ multiplex PCR assay. As stored in TCRdb, this immuneACCESS dataset retains in-frame rearrangements with V and J assigned. A fraction of the clones does not appear; measured against another copy, unresolved V genes explain less than half of the discrepancy, and the remainder lacks a known reason. Here the sample has tens of thousands of clones; around 92% occur a single time. Approximately 0.15% of the sample is held by the ten biggest clonotypes. Taken from cysteine to phenylalanine, the CDR3 has 14 residues. CDR3 DNA only is kept here, 42 bases in frame from base 1. Trimming takes 5 bases off V and 4 bases off J; junction bases not matched to a gene: 5. According to the germline V gene (reference sequence), CDR1 reads LNHDA and CDR2 reads SQIVND.

The source is a female donor in good health, enrolled as a control in a pregnancy study. Here the chain combines TRBV19 and TRBJ1-2; 9 middle bases align to TRBD1. The source material was CD4+ T cells from peripheral blood mononuclear cells, sampled after pregnancy. This receptor has the CDR3 CASSVGTGSYGYTF. The DNA sequence is TGTGCCAGTAGTGTGGGGACAGGGTCCTATGGCTACACCTTC. The CDR3, completed at both ends by the reference TRBV19 and TRBJ1-2 genes, gives the full variable domain DGGITQSPKYLFRKEGQNVTLSCEQNLNHDAMYWYRQDPGQGLRLIYYSQIVNDFQKGDIAEGYSVSREKKESFPLTVTSAQKNPTAFYLCASSVGTGSYGYTFGSGTRLTVV.